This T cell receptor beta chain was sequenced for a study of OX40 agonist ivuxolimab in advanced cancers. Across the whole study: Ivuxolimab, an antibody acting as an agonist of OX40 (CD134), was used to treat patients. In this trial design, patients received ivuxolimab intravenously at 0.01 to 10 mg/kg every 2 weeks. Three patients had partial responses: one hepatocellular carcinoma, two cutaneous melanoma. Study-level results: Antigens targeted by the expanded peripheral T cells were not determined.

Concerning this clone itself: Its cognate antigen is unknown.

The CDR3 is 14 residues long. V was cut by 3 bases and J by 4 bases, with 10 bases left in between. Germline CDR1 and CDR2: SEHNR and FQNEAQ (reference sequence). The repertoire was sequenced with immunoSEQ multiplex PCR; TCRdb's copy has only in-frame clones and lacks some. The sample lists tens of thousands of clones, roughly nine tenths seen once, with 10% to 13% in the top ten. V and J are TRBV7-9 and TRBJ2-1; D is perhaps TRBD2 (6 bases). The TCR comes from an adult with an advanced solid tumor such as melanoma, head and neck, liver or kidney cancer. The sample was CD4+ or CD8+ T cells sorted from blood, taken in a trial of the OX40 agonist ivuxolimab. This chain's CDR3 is CASSFVAGYNEQFF. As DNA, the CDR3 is TGTGCCAGCAGCTTTGTGGCGGGATACAATGAGCAGTTCTTC.